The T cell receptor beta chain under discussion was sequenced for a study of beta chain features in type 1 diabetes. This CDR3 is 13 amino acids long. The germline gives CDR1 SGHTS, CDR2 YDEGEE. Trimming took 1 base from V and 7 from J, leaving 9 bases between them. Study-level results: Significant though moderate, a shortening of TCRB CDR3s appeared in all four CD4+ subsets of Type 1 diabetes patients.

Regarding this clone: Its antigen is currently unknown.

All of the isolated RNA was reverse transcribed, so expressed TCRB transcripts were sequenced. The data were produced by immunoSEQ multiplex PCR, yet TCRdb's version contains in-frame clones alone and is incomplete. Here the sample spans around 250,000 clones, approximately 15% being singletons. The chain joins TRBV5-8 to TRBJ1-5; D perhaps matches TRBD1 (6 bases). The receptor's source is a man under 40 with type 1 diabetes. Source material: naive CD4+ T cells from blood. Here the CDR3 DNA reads TGTGCCAGCAGCTTGTCGGGGGGCCAGCCCCAGCATTTT. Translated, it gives CASSLSGGQPQHF.